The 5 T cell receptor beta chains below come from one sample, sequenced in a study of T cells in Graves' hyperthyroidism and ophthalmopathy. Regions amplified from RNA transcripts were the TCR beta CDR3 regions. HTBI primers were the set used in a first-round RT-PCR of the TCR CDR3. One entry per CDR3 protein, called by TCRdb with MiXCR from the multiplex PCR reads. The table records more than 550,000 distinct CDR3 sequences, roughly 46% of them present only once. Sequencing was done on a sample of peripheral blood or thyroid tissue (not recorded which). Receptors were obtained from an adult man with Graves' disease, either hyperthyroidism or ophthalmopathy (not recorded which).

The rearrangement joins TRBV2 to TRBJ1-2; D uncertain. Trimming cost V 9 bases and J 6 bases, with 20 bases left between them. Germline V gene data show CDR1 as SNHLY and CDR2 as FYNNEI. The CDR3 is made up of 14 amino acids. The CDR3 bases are TGTGCCAGTGCGGGCCGAGAGCCAGACCATGGCTACACCTTC. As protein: CASAGREPDHGYTF.

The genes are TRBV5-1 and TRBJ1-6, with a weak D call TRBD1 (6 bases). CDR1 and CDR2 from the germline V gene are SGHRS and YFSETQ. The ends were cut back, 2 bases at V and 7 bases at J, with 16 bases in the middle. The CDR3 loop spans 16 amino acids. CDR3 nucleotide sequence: TGCGCCAGCAGCTTAGTGGCAGGGGAGGCGAATTCACCCCTCCACTTT. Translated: CASSLVAGEANSPLHF.

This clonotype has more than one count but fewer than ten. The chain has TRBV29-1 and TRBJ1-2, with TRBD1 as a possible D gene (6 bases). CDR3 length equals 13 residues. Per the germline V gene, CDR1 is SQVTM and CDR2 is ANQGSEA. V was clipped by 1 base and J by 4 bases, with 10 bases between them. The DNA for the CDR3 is TGCAGCGTTGAAGGGCAGGGGTCCTATGGCTACACCTTC. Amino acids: CSVEGQGSYGYTF.

CDR3 loop: CSVWGGQATDTQYF. CDR3 DNA sequence: TGCAGCGTTTGGGGTGGACAGGCCACAGATACGCAGTATTTT. The V and J genes are TRBV29-1 and TRBJ2-3; 7 bases fit TRBD1. V lost 5 bases, J lost 2 bases, and 7 bases stayed unmatched. The CDR3 is made up of 14 amino acids. Per germline, CDR1 SQVTM and CDR2 ANQGSEA.

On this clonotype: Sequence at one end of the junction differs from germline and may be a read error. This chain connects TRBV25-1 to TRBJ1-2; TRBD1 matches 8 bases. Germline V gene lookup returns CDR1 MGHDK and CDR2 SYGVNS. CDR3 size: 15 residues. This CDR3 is CASGEGQGAAYGYTF. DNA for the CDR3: TGTGCCAGCGGTGAAGGACAGGGCGCGGCCTATGGCTACACCTTC.